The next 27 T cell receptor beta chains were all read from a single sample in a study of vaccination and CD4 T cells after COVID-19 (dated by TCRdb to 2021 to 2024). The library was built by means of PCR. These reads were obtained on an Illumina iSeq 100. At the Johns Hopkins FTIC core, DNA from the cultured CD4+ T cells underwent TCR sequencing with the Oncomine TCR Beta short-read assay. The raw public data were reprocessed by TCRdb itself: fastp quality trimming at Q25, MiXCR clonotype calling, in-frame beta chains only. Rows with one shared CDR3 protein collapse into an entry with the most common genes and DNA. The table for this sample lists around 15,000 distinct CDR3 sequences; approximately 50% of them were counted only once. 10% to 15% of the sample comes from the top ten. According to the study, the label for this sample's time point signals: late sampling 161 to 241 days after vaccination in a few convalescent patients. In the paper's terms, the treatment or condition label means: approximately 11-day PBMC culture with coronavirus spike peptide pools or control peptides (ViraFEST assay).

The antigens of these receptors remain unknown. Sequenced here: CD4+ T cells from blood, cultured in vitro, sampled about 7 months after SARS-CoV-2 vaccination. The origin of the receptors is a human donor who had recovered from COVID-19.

The chain's CDR3 is CASSLDRANRGSTQYF. CDR3 DNA: TGTGCCAGCAGCTTAGACAGGGCGAATCGGGGTTCTACGCAGTATTTT. The chain carries TRBV7-3 and TRBJ2-3; 7 bases line up with TRBD1. The germline CDR1 and CDR2 sequences are SGHTA and FQGTGA. The J segment lost 8 bases and the V segment lost 2 bases, leaving 13 bases of the junction unmatched. The CDR3 length is 16 residues.

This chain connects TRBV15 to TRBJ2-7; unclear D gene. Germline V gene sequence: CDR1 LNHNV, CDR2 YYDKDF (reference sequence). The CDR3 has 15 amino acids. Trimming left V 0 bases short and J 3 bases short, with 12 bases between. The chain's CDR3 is CATSREFTLSYEQYF. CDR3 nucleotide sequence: TGTGCCACCAGCAGAGAGTTCACCCTCAGCTACGAGCAGTACTTC.

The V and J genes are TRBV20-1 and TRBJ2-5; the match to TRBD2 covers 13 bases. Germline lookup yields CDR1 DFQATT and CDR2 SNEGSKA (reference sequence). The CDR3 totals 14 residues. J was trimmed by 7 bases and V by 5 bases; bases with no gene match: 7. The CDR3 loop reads CSAATSGRAGTQYF. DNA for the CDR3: TGCAGTGCTGCTACTAGCGGGAGGGCGGGGACCCAGTACTTC.

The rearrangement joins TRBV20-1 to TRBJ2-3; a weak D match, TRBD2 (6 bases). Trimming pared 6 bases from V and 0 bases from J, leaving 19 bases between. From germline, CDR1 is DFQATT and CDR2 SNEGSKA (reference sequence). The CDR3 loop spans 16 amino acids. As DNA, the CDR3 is TGCAGTGCCCCAGGGAGGCTTGCGGCTAGCACAGATACGCAGTATTTT. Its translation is CSAPGRLAASTDTQYF.

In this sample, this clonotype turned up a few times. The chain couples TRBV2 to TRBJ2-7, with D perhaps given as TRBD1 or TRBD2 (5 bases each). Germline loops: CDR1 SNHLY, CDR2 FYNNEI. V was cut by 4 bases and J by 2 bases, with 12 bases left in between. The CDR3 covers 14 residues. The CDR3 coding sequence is TGTGCCAGCAGTGGAGGGGCCTCACCCTACGAGCAGTACTTC. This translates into CASSGGASPYEQYF.

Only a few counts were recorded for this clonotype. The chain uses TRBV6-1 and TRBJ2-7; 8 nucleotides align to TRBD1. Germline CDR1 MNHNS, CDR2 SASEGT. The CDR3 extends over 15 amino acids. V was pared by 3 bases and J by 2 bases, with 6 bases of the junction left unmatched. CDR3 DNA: TGTGCCAGCAGTGAGCCGGGACAGGCACCCTACGAGCAGTACTTC. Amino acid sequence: CASSEPGQAPYEQYF.

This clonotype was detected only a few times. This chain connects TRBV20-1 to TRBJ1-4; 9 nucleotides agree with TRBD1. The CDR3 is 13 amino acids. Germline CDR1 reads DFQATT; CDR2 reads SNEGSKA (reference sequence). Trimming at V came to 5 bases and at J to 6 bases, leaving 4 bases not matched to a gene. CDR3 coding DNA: TGCAGTGCTTTAGACAGGGGGGATGAAAAACTGTTTTTT. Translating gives CSALDRGDEKLFF.

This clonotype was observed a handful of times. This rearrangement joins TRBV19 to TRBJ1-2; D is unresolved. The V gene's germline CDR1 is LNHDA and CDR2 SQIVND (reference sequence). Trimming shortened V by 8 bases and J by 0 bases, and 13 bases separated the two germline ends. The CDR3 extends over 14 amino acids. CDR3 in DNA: TGTGCCAGTCAGAGCGGAAGGGCTAACTATGGCTACACCTTC. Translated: CASQSGRANYGYTF.

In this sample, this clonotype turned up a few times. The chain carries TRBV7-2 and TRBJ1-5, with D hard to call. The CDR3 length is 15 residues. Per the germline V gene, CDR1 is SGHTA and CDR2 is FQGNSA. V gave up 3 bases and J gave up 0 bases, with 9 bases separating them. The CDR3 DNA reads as TGTGCCAGCAGCTTCGGACGGAGTAGCAATCAGCCCCAGCATTTT. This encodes CASSFGRSSNQPQHF.

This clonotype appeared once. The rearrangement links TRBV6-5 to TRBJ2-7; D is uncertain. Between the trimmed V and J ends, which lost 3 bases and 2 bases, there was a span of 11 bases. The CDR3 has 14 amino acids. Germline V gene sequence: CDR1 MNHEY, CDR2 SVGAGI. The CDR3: CASSYWGQAYEQYF. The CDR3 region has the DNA TGTGCCAGCAGTTATTGGGGTCAGGCCTACGAGCAGTACTTC.

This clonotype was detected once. The CDR3, as DNA: TGTGCCAGCAGTTACAGGATCACCGGGGAGCTGTTTTTT. Translating gives CASSYRITGELFF. This chain uses TRBV27 with TRBJ2-2; weak D call: TRBD1 (5 bases). Germline V gene lookup returns CDR1 MNHEY and CDR2 SMNVEV (reference sequence). Trimming took off 4 bases at V and 4 bases at J, with 7 bases between the two ends. This CDR3 is 13 amino acids long.

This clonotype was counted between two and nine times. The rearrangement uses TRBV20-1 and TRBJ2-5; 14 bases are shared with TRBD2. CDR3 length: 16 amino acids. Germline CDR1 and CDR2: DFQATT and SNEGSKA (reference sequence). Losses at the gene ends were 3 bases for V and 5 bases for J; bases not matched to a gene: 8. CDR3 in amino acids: CSASMTSGGAVETQYF. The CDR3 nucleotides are TGCAGTGCTAGCATGACTAGCGGGGGGGCCGTTGAGACCCAGTACTTC.

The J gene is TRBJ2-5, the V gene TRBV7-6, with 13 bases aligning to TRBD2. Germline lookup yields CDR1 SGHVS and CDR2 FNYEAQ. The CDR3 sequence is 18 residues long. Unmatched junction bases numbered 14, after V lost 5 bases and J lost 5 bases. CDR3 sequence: CASSPRAPGLAGEETQYF. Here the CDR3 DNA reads TGTGCCAGCAGCCCAAGGGCTCCCGGACTAGCGGGAGAGGAGACCCAGTACTTC.

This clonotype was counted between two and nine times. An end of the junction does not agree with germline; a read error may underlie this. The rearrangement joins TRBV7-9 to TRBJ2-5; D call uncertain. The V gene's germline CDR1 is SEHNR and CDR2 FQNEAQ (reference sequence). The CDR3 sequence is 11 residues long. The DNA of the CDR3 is TGTGCCAGCAGCTTACAAGATACCCAGTACTTC. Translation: CASSLQDTQYF.

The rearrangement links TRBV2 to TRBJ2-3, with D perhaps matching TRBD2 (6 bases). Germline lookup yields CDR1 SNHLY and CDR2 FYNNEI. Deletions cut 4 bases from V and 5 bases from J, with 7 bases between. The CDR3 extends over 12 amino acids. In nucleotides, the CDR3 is TGTGCCAGCAGTGGGAGGGGAGATACGCAGTATTTT. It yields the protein CASSGRGDTQYF. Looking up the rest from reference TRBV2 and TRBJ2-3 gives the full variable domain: EPEVTQTPSHQVTQMGQEVILRCVPISNHLYFYWYRQILGQKVEFLVSFYNNEISEKSEIFDDQFSVERPDGSNFTLKIRSTKLEDSAMYFCASSGRGDTQYFGPGTRLTVL.

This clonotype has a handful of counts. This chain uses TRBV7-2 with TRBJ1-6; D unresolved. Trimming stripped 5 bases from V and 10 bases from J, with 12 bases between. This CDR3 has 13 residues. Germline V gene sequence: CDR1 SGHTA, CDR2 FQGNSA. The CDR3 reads CASSPPAGSPLHF. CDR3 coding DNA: TGTGCCAGCAGCCCACCGGCGGGCTCACCCCTCCACTTT.

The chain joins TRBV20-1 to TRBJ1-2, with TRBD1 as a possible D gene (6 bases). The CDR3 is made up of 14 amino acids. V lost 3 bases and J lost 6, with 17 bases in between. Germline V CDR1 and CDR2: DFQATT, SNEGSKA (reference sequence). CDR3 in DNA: TGCAGTGCTAGGAGATCGGGGGGCCTCGATGGCTACACCTTC. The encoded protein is CSARRSGGLDGYTF.

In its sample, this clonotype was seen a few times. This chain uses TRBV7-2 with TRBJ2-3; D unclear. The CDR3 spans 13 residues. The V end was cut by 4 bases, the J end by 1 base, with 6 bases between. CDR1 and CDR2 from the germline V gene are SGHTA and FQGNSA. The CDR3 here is CASSWGGTDTQYF. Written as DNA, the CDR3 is TGTGCCAGCAGCTGGGGTGGCACAGATACGCAGTATTTT.

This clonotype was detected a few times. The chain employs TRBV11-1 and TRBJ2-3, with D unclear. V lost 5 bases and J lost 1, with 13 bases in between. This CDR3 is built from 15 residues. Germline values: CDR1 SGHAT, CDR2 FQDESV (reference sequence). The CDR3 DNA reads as TGTGCCAGCAGCGTACCATCTCTCGGCACAGATACGCAGTATTTT. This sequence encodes CASSVPSLGTDTQYF.

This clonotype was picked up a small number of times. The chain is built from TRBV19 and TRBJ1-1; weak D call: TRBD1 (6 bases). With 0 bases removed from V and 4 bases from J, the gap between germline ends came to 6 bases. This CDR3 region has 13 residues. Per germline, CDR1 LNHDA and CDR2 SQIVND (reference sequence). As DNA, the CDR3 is TGTGCCAGTAGTATAGACAGGGGCACTGAAGCTTTCTTT. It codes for CASSIDRGTEAFF.

This CDR3 reads CASSEALGLRTDTQYF. CDR3 nucleotide sequence: TGTGCCAGCAGTGAAGCATTAGGACTACGAACAGATACGCAGTATTTT. The rearrangement joins TRBV6-1 to TRBJ2-3; tentatively, D is TRBD2 (6 bases). The CDR3 extends over 16 amino acids. Trimming pared 0 bases from V and 3 bases from J, leaving 13 bases between. Looked up from germline, CDR1 is MNHNS and CDR2 is SASEGT.

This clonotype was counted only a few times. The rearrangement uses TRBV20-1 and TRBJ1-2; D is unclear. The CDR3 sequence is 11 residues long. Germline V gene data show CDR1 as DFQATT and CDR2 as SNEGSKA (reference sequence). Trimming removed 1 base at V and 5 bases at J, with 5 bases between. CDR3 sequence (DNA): TGCAGTGCTAGAGTCGGATATGGCTACACCTTC. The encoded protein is CSARVGYGYTF.

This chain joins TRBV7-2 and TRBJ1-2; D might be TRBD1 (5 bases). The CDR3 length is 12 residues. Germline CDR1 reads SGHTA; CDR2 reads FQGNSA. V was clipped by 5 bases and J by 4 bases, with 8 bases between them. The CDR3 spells CASSRDSYGYTF. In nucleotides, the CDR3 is TGTGCCAGCAGCCGCGACAGCTATGGCTACACCTTC.

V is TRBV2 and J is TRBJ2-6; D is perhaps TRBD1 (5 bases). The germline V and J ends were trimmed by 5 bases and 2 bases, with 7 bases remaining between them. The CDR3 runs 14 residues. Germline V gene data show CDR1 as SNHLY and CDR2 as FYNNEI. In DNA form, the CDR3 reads TGTGCCAGCAGTCTAGGGGCTGGGGCCAACGTCCTGACTTTC. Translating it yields CASSLGAGANVLTF.

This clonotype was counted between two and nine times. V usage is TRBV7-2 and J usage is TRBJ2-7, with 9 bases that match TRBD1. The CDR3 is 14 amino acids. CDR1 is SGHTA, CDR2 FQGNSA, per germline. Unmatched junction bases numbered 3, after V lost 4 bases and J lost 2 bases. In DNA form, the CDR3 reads TGTGCCAGCAGCTCGAGGACAGGGGCCTACGAGCAGTACTTC. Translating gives CASSSRTGAYEQYF.

The CDR3 is CASSPIRGDDNSPLHF. The CDR3 coding sequence is TGTGCCAGCAGCCCCATAAGAGGGGATGACAATTCACCCCTCCACTTT. The J gene is TRBJ1-6, the V gene TRBV7-6; D might be TRBD1 (5 bases). CDR1 is SGHVS and CDR2 is FNYEAQ in the germline V gene. There are 16 residues in the CDR3. The V end was cut by 5 bases, the J end by 7 bases, with 18 bases between.

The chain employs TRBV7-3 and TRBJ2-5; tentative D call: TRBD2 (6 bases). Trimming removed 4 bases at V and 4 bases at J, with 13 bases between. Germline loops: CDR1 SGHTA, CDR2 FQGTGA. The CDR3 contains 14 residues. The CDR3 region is CASSSGQEGETQYF. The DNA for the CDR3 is TGTGCCAGCAGCTCTGGGCAGGAGGGAGAGACCCAGTACTTC.